This T cell receptor (beta chain) was captured by sequencing in a study of blood T cell repertoires in COVID-19 (dated by TCRdb to 2018 to 2021). For context, the study as a whole: Samples from collaborators originated in the United States, Italy and Spain and spanned both the acute and convalescent phases of COVID-19. The material from the prospective study consisted of cDNA or gDNA derived from T cells, B-cell-depleted T cells, or PBMCs. Deeply sampled blood TCRbeta repertoires from subjects exposed to, actively infected with, or recovered from COVID-19 were included in the dataset. Sample metadata almost always included a de-identified subject ID, COVID-19 status, age in years and sex. Where available, HLA class I and class II types were obtained from metadata supplied by the sample provider rather than from assay-based typing. The samples were drawn from the first 160 participants of the ongoing ImmuneRACE study and from 950 to 1,500 subjects provided by 6 global collaborators. A freely available public database, intended as a resource for researchers studying the immune response to SARS-CoV-2, is where the repertoires were released. Broader findings and caveats from the paper: How much clinical and demographic metadata was included differed by source and by participant, and the metadata was provided uncurated.

Whole blood was collected in K2EDTA tubes by collaborating institutions according to the institutions' own protocols. For TCRbeta analysis, collaborators shipped samples as frozen whole blood, isolated PBMCs, or DNA extracted from either of those sample types. The immunoSEQ Assay, a bias-controlled multiplex PCR, was used to amplify TCRbeta CDR3 regions from genomic DNA. The authors processed their data as follows. The number of nucleated cells in each sample was estimated by amplification of reference gene primers within the assay. Sequence reads were collapsed and filtered to measure the absolute abundance of every unique TCRbeta CDR3 rearrangement. Productive Simpson clonality was computed per sample as the square root of Simpson's diversity index over productive rearrangements. The immuneACCESS repertoire file appears here via TCRdb, limited to in-frame rearrangements. These files lack a portion of the clones; in checked studies, under half of the deficit traces to unresolved V genes, and the cause of the others is not known. V, J and clone size are those of that table, while D and trimming were read from the DNA. This sample has around 100,000 clones in its table, and 91% of those were observed once. The ten largest make up approximately 5.5% of the sample.

Concerning this clone: The specificity of this receptor is unknown. Within one base of it there is no much larger clone, and no base qualities were kept.

This receptor was taken from a human donor in a cohort sampled during active COVID-19. The specimen sequenced was peripheral blood.

CDR3 sequence: CASSPTAVLGETQYF. Here is the DNA: TGTGCCAGCAGCCCCACAGCGGTCTTGGGGGAGACCCAGTACTTC. This receptor chain uses TRBV5-6 and TRBJ2-5; the best D guess is TRBD2, with 5 bases matching. The CDR3 holds 15 amino acids from the cysteine to the phenylalanine. CDR3 DNA is the only sequence kept; it has 45 bases, read in frame from the first base. Trimming at the junction amounts to 4 bases on V and 5 bases on J, and the germline ends lie 18 bases apart. Via the germline V gene, CDR1 is SGHDT and CDR2 YYEEEE.